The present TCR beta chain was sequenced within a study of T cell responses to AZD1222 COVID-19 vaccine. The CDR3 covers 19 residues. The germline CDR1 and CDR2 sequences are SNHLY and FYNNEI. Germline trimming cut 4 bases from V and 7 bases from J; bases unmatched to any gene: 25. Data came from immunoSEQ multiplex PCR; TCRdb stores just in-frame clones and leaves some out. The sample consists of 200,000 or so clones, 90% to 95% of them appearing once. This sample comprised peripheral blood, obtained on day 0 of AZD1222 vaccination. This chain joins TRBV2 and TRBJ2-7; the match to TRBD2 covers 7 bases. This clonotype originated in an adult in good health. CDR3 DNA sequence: TGTGCCAGCAGTGTCCATATTAGGGCTAGCGGAAGGTCCGGAGGGGAGCAGTACTTC. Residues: CASSVHIRASGRSGGEQYF. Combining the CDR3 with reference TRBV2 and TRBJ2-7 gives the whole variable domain EPEVTQTPSHQVTQMGQEVILRCVPISNHLYFYWYRQILGQKVEFLVSFYNNEISEKSEIFDDQFSVERPDGSNFTLKIRSTKLEDSAMYFCASSVHIRASGRSGGEQYFGPGTRLTVT.